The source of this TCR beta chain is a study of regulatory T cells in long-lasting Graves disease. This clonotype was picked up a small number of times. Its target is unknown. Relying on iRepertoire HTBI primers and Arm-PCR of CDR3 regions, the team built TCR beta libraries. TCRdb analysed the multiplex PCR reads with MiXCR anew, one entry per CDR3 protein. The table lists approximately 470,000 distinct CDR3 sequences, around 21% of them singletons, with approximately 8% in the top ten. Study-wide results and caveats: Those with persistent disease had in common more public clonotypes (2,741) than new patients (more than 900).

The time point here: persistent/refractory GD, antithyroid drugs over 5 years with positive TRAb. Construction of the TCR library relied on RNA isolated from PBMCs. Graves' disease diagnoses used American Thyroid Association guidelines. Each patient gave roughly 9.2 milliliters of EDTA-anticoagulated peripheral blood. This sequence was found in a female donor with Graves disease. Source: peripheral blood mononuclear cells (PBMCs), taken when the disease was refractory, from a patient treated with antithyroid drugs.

CDR3 coding DNA: TGTGCCACCAGTGATTTGATAGGGGGCTCAGAGACCCAGTACTTC. Its translation is CATSDLIGGSETQYF. V is TRBV24-1 and J is TRBJ2-5; 7 bases match TRBD1. The junction had 4 bases not matched to a gene; V was cut back by 0 bases and J by 4 bases. Germline loops: CDR1 KGHDR, CDR2 SFDVKD. This CDR3 is built from 15 residues.